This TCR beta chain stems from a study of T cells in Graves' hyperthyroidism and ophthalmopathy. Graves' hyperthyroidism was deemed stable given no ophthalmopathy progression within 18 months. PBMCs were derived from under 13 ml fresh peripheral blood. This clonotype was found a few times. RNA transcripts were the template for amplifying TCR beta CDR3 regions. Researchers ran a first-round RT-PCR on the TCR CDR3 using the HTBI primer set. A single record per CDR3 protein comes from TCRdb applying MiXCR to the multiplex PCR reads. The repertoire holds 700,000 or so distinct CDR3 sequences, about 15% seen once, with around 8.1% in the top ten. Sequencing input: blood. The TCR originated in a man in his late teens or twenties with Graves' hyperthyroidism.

CDR3 bases: TGTGCCAGTAGCCGAGGGGACAGGGCCCCCTACGAGCAGTACTTC. Protein: CASSRGDRAPYEQYF. The chain recombines TRBV19 with TRBJ2-7; 9 nucleotides align to TRBD1. In germline, CDR1 is LNHDA, CDR2 SQIVND (reference sequence). J was trimmed by 2 bases and V by 6 bases; bases with no gene match: 8. This CDR3 contains 15 residues.